The 9 T cell receptor beta chains given below trace back to one sample, sequenced in a study of early T cells in non-severe SARS-CoV-2 infection. TCRdb recomputed calls from the 5' RACE reads with MiXCR, one row per CDR3 protein. The sample includes some 110,000 distinct CDR3 sequences, about 16% seen only once; the top ten take roughly a fifth. Sequenced material: whole blood. These receptors originate from an adult who was a healthcare worker with PCR-confirmed SARS-CoV-2 infection or an uninfected control (not recorded which).

The chain links TRBV3-1 to TRBJ1-2, with unresolved D. V was shortened by 4 bases and J by 3 bases, with 6 bases between the two germline ends. The CDR3 totals 12 residues. Germline V CDR1 and CDR2: LGHDT, YNNKEL (reference sequence). The CDR3 DNA is TGTGCCAGCAGCCGGGTAGACTATGGCTACACCTTC. Translation: CASSRVDYGYTF.

In this sample, this clonotype turned up a few times. The gene calls are TRBV29-1 and TRBJ1-1; D is possibly TRBD1 (5 bases). The CDR3 has 14 amino acids. The germline V gene encodes CDR1 SQVTM and CDR2 ANQGSEA. V shed 6 bases and J shed 0 bases, with 14 bases lying between them. The CDR3 region has the DNA TGCAGCGTCCGTCGGACACCCATGAACACTGAAGCTTTCTTT. Translating it yields CSVRRTPMNTEAFF.

There are a few counts of this clonotype. V usage is TRBV20-1 and J usage is TRBJ1-4, with D maybe TRBD1 (5 bases). Germline V gene data show CDR1 as DFQATT and CDR2 as SNEGSKA (reference sequence). This CDR3 is 14 amino acids long. Trimming took off 0 bases at V and 5 bases at J, with 10 bases between the two ends. The CDR3 bases are TGCAGTGCTAGAGATACTGAGGGGAATGAAAAACTGTTTTTT. It yields the protein CSARDTEGNEKLFF.

This clonotype was picked up many times. V is TRBV12-3 or TRBV12-4 and J is TRBJ1-1; TRBD1 might be the D (5 bases). This CDR3 comprises 13 residues. Trimming left V 3 bases short and J 4 bases short, with 9 bases between. The CDR3 bases are TGTGCCAGCAGTTTTGGGGGGGGCACTGAAGCTTTCTTT. Translated, it gives CASSFGGGTEAFF.

The sample holds a few counts of this clonotype. The V call is TRBV10-3, the J call TRBJ2-7, with D maybe TRBD1 (6 bases). The CDR3 spans 15 residues. Germline-derived CDR1 and CDR2 are ENHRY and SYGVKD. Deletions cut 0 bases from V and 0 bases from J, with 9 bases between. CDR3: CAISESDSGSYEQYF. The DNA for the CDR3 is TGTGCCATCAGTGAGTCGGACAGTGGCTCCTACGAGCAGTACTTC.

This clonotype was seen a handful of times. V is TRBV9 and J is TRBJ2-3; 8 bases match TRBD1. The germline CDR1 and CDR2 sequences are SGDLS and YYNGEE. The CDR3 length is 16 residues. V was pared by 4 bases and J by 3 bases, with 10 bases of the junction left unmatched. The CDR3 region has the DNA TGTGCCAGCAGCAAACAGGGGGTGAGGGCGACAGATACGCAGTATTTT. As protein: CASSKQGVRATDTQYF.

The rearrangement joins TRBV7-8 to TRBJ2-3; 12 bases match TRBD2. CDR3 length: 12 amino acids. The junction had 3 bases not matched to a gene; V was cut back by 4 bases and J by 13 bases. Per germline, CDR1 SGHVS and CDR2 FQNEAQ. The chain's CDR3 is CASSSTSGGEYF. In DNA form, the CDR3 reads TGTGCCAGCAGCTCGACTAGCGGGGGCGAGTATTTT.

This clonotype was counted a few times. CDR3 in DNA: TGCAGCGGGGGGATGAGAGGGAACACTGAAGCTTTCTTT. Protein product: CSGGMRGNTEAFF. The V call is TRBV29-1, the J call TRBJ1-1, with D possibly matching TRBD1 (5 bases). This CDR3 has 13 amino acids. Germline V gene lookup returns CDR1 SQVTM and CDR2 ANQGSEA. V was shortened by 7 bases and J by 1 base, with 13 bases between the two germline ends.

This clonotype was recorded at least ten times. This chain uses TRBV30 with TRBJ2-5; no clear D. The V end was cut by 0 bases, the J end by 5 bases, with 7 bases between. The CDR3 is 12 amino acids. Germline V CDR1 and CDR2: GTSNPN, SVGIG (reference sequence). In DNA, the CDR3 is TGTGCCTGGAGTGTATATGGGGAGACCCAGTACTTC. Translating it yields CAWSVYGETQYF. Full variable domain (missing parts from reference TRBV30 and TRBJ2-5): SQTIHQWPATLVQPVGSPLSLECTVEGTSNPNLYWYRQAAGRGLQLLFYSVGIGQISSEVPQNLSASRPQDRQFILSSKKLLLSDSGFYLCAWSVYGETQYFGPGTRLLVL.